The clone carrying this TCR beta chain has just a few counts. Its cognate antigen is unknown. Unique molecular identifiers were present on cDNA, and template switching added a universal primer site. TCRdb passed the 5' RACE reads through MiXCR, listing each CDR3 protein once. The sample holds fewer than 650,000 distinct CDR3 sequences; about 7% are singletons and the top ten take 1.5% to 2%. This sample was included in a study of identical twins. The CDR3 extends over 14 amino acids. The ends were cut back, 7 bases at V and 7 bases at J, with 16 bases in the middle. The study's findings and limits: The same donors were not followed; conclusions instead depended on cross-sectional statistical analysis. Twins showed weaker excess sharing in their beta out-of-frame sequences. Cord blood beta clonotypes that were abundant carried fewer insertions, and memory repertoires showed no such trend.

The data were also submitted as part of a second study, on yellow fever vaccine responses in identical twins.

This receptor was obtained from a woman aged 18-29 years in good health. Sequences were obtained from PBMCs. The chain combines TRBV12-3 or TRBV12-4 with TRBJ2-2, with D perhaps being TRBD1 or TRBD2 (5 bases each). CDR3 nucleotides: TGTGCCAGCATGGGGGTAGGGCGAGTCGGGGAGCTGTTTTTT. Its translation: CASMGVGRVGELFF.